One and the same sample provided the 31 T cell receptor beta chains below, sequenced in a study of blood T cell repertoires in COVID-19. The repertoire was sequenced with immunoSEQ multiplex PCR; TCRdb's copy has only in-frame clones and lacks some. This sample has about 48,000 clones, with roughly 86% found just once. Sequencing input: PBMCs or T cells enriched from blood (not recorded which). These receptors were collected from a woman aged 45-65 years who had recovered from COVID-19.

This clone was picked up a small number of times. The V and J genes are TRBV2 and TRBJ2-2; TRBD2 matches 9 bases. The CDR3 is 16 residues long. The V and J ends lost 2 bases and 7 bases, in that order; junction bases with no gene match: 8. The V gene's germline CDR1 is SNHLY and CDR2 FYNNEI. The CDR3 sequence: CASSETSGSAVGELFF. In DNA, the CDR3 is TGTGCCAGCAGTGAAACTAGCGGGTCAGCAGTCGGGGAGCTGTTTTTT.

The V and J genes are TRBV12-3 or TRBV12-4 and TRBJ2-7; TRBD1 matches 7 bases. The trim removed 1 base at V and 7 bases at J, leaving 4 bases unmatched. The CDR3 is made up of 13 amino acids. The CDR3: CASSLVDRAEQYF. The CDR3 DNA follows: TGTGCCAGCAGTTTAGTTGACAGGGCTGAGCAGTACTTC.

V gene TRBV7-3 combines with J gene TRBJ1-1; D remains unclear. The CDR3 length is 13 residues. CDR1 SGHTA and CDR2 FQGTGA come from the germline V gene. V lost 2 bases to trimming and J lost 3 bases, with 7 bases between them. The CDR3 loop reads CASSLGEYTEAFF. CDR3 bases: TGTGCCAGCAGCTTAGGGGAGTACACTGAAGCTTTCTTT. The full variable domain, its missing parts supplied by reference TRBV7-3 and TRBJ1-1, is GAGVSQTPSNKVTEKGKYVELRCDPISGHTALYWYRQSLGQGPEFLIYFQGTGAADDSGLPNDRFFAVRPEGSVSTLKIQRTERGDSAVYLCASSLGEYTEAFFGQGTRLTVV.

The J gene is TRBJ1-1, the V gene TRBV10-3; no firm D call. The V gene's germline CDR1 is ENHRY and CDR2 SYGVKD. The CDR3 extends over 13 amino acids. Trimming removed 1 base from V and 5 bases from J, with 8 bases in between. The CDR3 DNA reads as TGTGCCATCAGTGAGTACGTGAGAACTGAAGCTTTCTTT. This gives the protein CAISEYVRTEAFF.

The chain employs TRBV5-1 and TRBJ2-1; D is unclear. V was trimmed by 0 bases and J by 0 bases, leaving 10 bases between them. Germline V lookup: CDR1 SGHRS, CDR2 YFSETQ. The CDR3 sequence is 16 residues long. This CDR3 is CASSLALSSSYNEQFF. The CDR3 DNA reads as TGCGCCAGCAGCTTGGCCCTATCGAGCTCCTACAATGAGCAGTTCTTC.

The chain links TRBV24-1 to TRBJ2-3, with a weak D call TRBD2 (6 bases). V dropped 4 bases and J dropped 2 bases, with 12 bases sitting between them. Germline V gene data show CDR1 as KGHDR and CDR2 as SFDVKD. There are 15 residues in the CDR3. CDR3 sequence (DNA): TGTGCCACCAGTGAGGCTAGCGATCACACAGATACGCAGTATTTT. Protein product: CATSEASDHTDTQYF.

This chain connects TRBV12-3 or TRBV12-4 to TRBJ2-7, with D perhaps TRBD1 (5 bases). V lost 7 bases, J lost 2 bases, and 12 bases lay in between. This CDR3 contains 13 residues. CDR3 loop: CASTTGQTYEQYF. Here the CDR3 DNA reads TGTGCCAGCACCACAGGCCAGACCTACGAGCAGTACTTC.

The chain couples TRBV27 to TRBJ2-7; tentative D call: TRBD1 (5 bases). The CDR3 runs to 12 residues. Trimming took off 4 bases at V and 6 bases at J, with 10 bases between the two ends. The germline CDR1 and CDR2 sequences are MNHEY and SMNVEV (reference sequence). The CDR3 sequence: CASSSRVGEQYF. CDR3 DNA sequence: TGTGCCAGCAGTTCCAGGGTTGGCGAGCAGTACTTC.

The chain recombines TRBV4-2 with TRBJ1-1, with 9 bases lining up with TRBD1. This CDR3 is 16 amino acids long. V lost 3 bases, J lost 0 bases, and 5 bases stayed unmatched. Germline V gene data show CDR1 as LGHNA and CDR2 as YNFKEQ. The CDR3 DNA reads TGTGCCAGCAGCCAGGTTGGACAGGGGATGAACACTGAAGCTTTCTTT. It is translated as CASSQVGQGMNTEAFF.

The rearrangement links TRBV15 to TRBJ2-5, with 9 bases that match TRBD2. This CDR3 has 19 residues. The trim removed 0 bases at V and 4 bases at J, leaving 15 bases unmatched. Germline CDR1 reads LNHNV; CDR2 reads YYDKDF (reference sequence). CDR3 protein: CATSRDIPPSGGPGETQYF. The CDR3, as DNA: TGTGCCACCAGCAGAGATATTCCGCCCAGCGGGGGGCCGGGAGAGACCCAGTACTTC.

This clone appeared a single time. This chain connects TRBV28 to TRBJ2-5; D may be TRBD1 (5 bases). The CDR3 consists of 12 residues. Germline V CDR1 and CDR2: MDHEN, SYDVKM. V shed 5 bases and J shed 4 bases, with 8 bases lying between them. CDR3 in amino acids: CASSQGLETQYF. The CDR3 nucleotides are TGTGCCAGCAGTCAGGGTTTAGAGACCCAGTACTTC.

A single count supports this clone. The V and J genes are TRBV20-1 and TRBJ1-5; D might be TRBD1 (6 bases). The germline CDR1 and CDR2 sequences are DFQATT and SNEGSKA (reference sequence). Between the trimmed V and J ends, which lost 3 bases and 3 bases, there was a span of 21 bases. The CDR3 consists of 17 residues. This CDR3 is CSASRGGGGDFNQPQHF. The CDR3 DNA reads TGCAGTGCTAGTAGGGGAGGAGGGGGGGACTTCAATCAGCCCCAGCATTTT.

The chain recombines TRBV28 with TRBJ2-1; 8 bases align to TRBD2. V was pared by 7 bases and J by 4 bases, with 6 bases of the junction left unmatched. The V gene's germline CDR1 is MDHEN and CDR2 SYDVKM. This CDR3 comprises 14 residues. Written as DNA, the CDR3 is TGTGCCAGCATCGGCGGGAGGAAGTACAATGAGCAGTTCTTC. This gives the protein CASIGGRKYNEQFF.

This chain links TRBV4-3 with TRBJ2-2, with 7 bases lining up with TRBD1. This CDR3 has 17 amino acids. CDR1 is LGHNA and CDR2 is YSLEER in the germline V gene. The J segment lost 2 bases and the V segment lost 1 base, leaving 7 bases of the junction unmatched. The CDR3 is CASSQVKGAVNTGELFF. The CDR3 coding sequence is TGCGCCAGCAGCCAAGTAAAGGGGGCTGTCAACACCGGGGAGCTGTTTTTT.

This chain links TRBV24-1 with TRBJ2-5, with TRBD1 matching 9 bases. The germline gives CDR1 KGHDR, CDR2 SFDVKD. The CDR3 loop spans 16 amino acids. V shed 3 bases and J 0 bases; nucleotides not matched to a gene: 4. In nucleotides, the CDR3 is TGTGCCACCAGTGATGGGGGGACAGGGTACCAAGAGACCCAGTACTTC. Amino acid sequence: CATSDGGTGYQETQYF.

The chain recombines TRBV18 with TRBJ1-1; the D gene is possibly TRBD1 (5 bases). The CDR3 sequence is 15 residues long. Deletions cut 4 bases from V and 0 bases from J, with 12 bases between. In germline, CDR1 is KGHSH, CDR2 LQKENI. CDR3 sequence reads: CASSLGGHLNTEAFF. As DNA, the CDR3 is TGTGCCAGCTCACTCGGCGGACACTTGAACACTGAAGCTTTCTTT.

This clone was counted a few times. J is TRBJ1-2 and V is TRBV28; no reliable D call. From germline, CDR1 is MDHEN and CDR2 SYDVKM. V was cut by 3 bases and J by 4 bases, with 12 bases left in between. This CDR3 has 14 residues. DNA for the CDR3: TGTGCCAGCAGTTTGGGCGCAGTCGTCTATGGCTACACCTTC. The encoded protein is CASSLGAVVYGYTF.

This sequence joins TRBV29-1 and TRBJ1-1, with D perhaps TRBD1 (6 bases). This CDR3 has 13 residues. Between the trimmed V and J ends, which lost 3 bases and 1 base, there was a span of 9 bases. Germline V gene lookup returns CDR1 SQVTM and CDR2 ANQGSEA. The CDR3 region has the DNA TGCAGCGTTGATCAGGGGTCGAACACTGAAGCTTTCTTT. Translating gives CSVDQGSNTEAFF. The entire variable domain, with the rest obtained from reference TRBV29-1 and TRBJ1-1, is as follows: SAVISQKPSRDICQRGTSLTIQCQVDSQVTMMFWYRQQPGQSLTLIATANQGSEATYESGFVIDKFPISRPNLTFSTLTVSNMSPEDSSIYLCSVDQGSNTEAFFGQGTRLTVV.

Only a few counts were recorded for this clone. The chain joins TRBV4-2 to TRBJ1-4, with TRBD1 as a possible D gene (6 bases). The CDR3 has 16 amino acids. The ends were cut back, 0 bases at V and 3 bases at J, with 11 bases in the middle. Germline assignment: CDR1 LGHNA and CDR2 YNFKEQ. The CDR3 DNA sequence: TGTGCCAGCAGCCAAGATTTGGCAGGGGCTAATGAAAAACTGTTTTTT. Translation gives CASSQDLAGANEKLFF.

This sequence joins TRBV28 and TRBJ2-3; 10 bases fit TRBD1. After removal of 5 bases from V and 4 bases from J, the junction contained 9 bases not matched to a gene. The CDR3 covers 16 residues. Germline V gives CDR1 MDHEN, CDR2 SYDVKM. CDR3 sequence (DNA): TGTGCCAGCAGTCCCCAGACAGGGGGCGACGCAGATACGCAGTATTTT. Translated: CASSPQTGGDADTQYF.

The chain combines TRBV19 with TRBJ1-6; D unclear. The germline gives CDR1 LNHDA, CDR2 SQIVND (reference sequence). The CDR3 spans 15 residues. Deletions cut 5 bases from V and 0 bases from J, with 8 bases between. CDR3 in amino acids: CASSPQSSYNSPLHF. CDR3 in DNA: TGTGCCAGTAGTCCACAAAGCTCCTATAATTCACCCCTCCACTTT.

This clone was observed a handful of times. This chain connects TRBV2 to TRBJ2-3; tentatively, D is TRBD1 (5 bases). Germline V gives CDR1 SNHLY, CDR2 FYNNEI. There are 14 residues in the CDR3. V was clipped by 1 base and J by 5 bases, with 10 bases between them. This chain's CDR3 is CASSEGVGEDTQYF. CDR3 DNA: TGTGCCAGCAGTGAAGGGGTAGGGGAAGATACGCAGTATTTT.

The chain employs TRBV27 and TRBJ2-1, with D unresolved. Between the trimmed V and J ends, which lost 5 bases and 4 bases, there was a span of 3 bases. The CDR3 runs 11 residues. Germline values: CDR1 MNHEY, CDR2 SMNVEV (reference sequence). Here the CDR3 reads CASSLYNEQFF. The CDR3 nucleotides are TGTGCCAGCAGTCTATACAATGAGCAGTTCTTC.

The gene calls are TRBV4-2 and TRBJ2-1, with 9 positions matching TRBD2. The J segment lost 4 bases and the V segment lost 3 bases, leaving 10 bases of the junction unmatched. The CDR3 consists of 17 residues. Per germline, CDR1 LGHNA and CDR2 YNFKEQ. CDR3 region: CASSQAIAGDGYNEQFF. The CDR3 DNA is TGTGCCAGCAGCCAGGCCATAGCGGGAGATGGGTACAATGAGCAGTTCTTC.

The chain combines TRBV19 with TRBJ2-3; D possibly corresponds to TRBD2 (6 bases). The CDR3 sequence is 11 residues long. With 5 bases removed from V and 9 bases from J, the gap between germline ends came to 9 bases. The germline gives CDR1 LNHDA, CDR2 SQIVND (reference sequence). This chain's CDR3 is CASSLGRTQYF. The DNA of the CDR3 is TGTGCCAGTAGTCTGGGGAGGACGCAGTATTTT.

The J gene is TRBJ2-2, the V gene TRBV18; D is unclear. V shed 2 bases and J shed 0 bases, with 10 bases lying between them. Germline CDR1 KGHSH, CDR2 LQKENI. The CDR3 spans 16 residues. CDR3 in amino acids: CASSPYAVTNTGELFF. CDR3 in DNA: TGTGCCAGCTCACCATACGCGGTAACGAACACCGGGGAGCTGTTTTTT.

This chain uses TRBV6-5 with TRBJ2-5; 7 bases are a match to TRBD2. CDR1 and CDR2 from the germline V gene are MNHEY and SVGAGI. The V segment lost 7 bases and the J segment 5 bases; nucleotides outside the gene matches: 7. This CDR3 comprises 13 residues. The CDR3: CASTWGGTETQYF. The DNA of the CDR3 is TGTGCCAGCACCTGGGGGGGGACTGAGACCCAGTACTTC.

The rearrangement links TRBV7-2 to TRBJ2-5, with 10 bases matching TRBD2. The CDR3 contains 18 residues. In germline, CDR1 is SGHTA, CDR2 FQGNSA. V gave up 2 bases and J gave up 1 base; unmatched junction bases: 10. The CDR3 reads CASSLFSIVAGGQETQYF. The CDR3 nucleotides read TGTGCCAGCAGCTTATTTAGCATTGTAGCGGGAGGCCAAGAGACCCAGTACTTC.

A note on this clone: Relative to the germline gene, one junction end is altered; a read error may explain this. The rearrangement links TRBV7-7 to TRBJ2-1; D is perhaps TRBD2 (5 bases). This CDR3 is 15 amino acids long. Germline values: CDR1 SSHAT, CDR2 FNYEAQ (reference sequence). CDR3 loop: CASSSRRGSYNEQFF. The DNA of the CDR3 is TGTGCTAGCAGCTCTCGACGGGGCTCCTACAATGAGCAGTTCTTC.

This clone was seen once. V usage is TRBV6-5 and J usage is TRBJ1-5; maybe TRBD1 (6 bases). The CDR3 is made up of 15 amino acids. Deletions cut 8 bases from V and 4 bases from J, with 18 bases between. The V gene's germline CDR1 is MNHEY and CDR2 SVGAGI. The CDR3 region is CASLQGGTGNQPQHF. Here the CDR3 DNA reads TGTGCCAGCCTCCAGGGCGGTACAGGGAATCAGCCCCAGCATTTT.

This clone was recorded only once. The rearrangement uses TRBV7-9 and TRBJ1-1, with 7 bases that match TRBD1. Per the germline V gene, CDR1 is SEHNR and CDR2 is FQNEAQ (reference sequence). J gave up 6 bases and V 4 bases, and 11 bases lay outside the gene matches. The CDR3 is 15 residues long. In DNA, the CDR3 is TGTGCCAGCAGCTCCGTAGGAGGGGGCCTCGCTGAAGCTTTCTTT. This gives the protein CASSSVGGGLAEAFF.